The next 23 T cell receptor beta chains were all read from a single sample in a study of blood T cell repertoires in COVID-19. Method: immunoSEQ multiplex PCR; TCRdb's copy keeps in-frame clones and lacks some. The table has about 47,000 clones, nearly 90% seen once. The specimen sequenced was peripheral blood. The receptor set was obtained from a man in his forties or fifties with active COVID-19.

This sequence joins TRBV6-5 and TRBJ2-1, with 7 bases matching TRBD2. The CDR3 consists of 15 residues. Germline V gene data show CDR1 as MNHEY and CDR2 as SVGAGI. Germline trimming cut 3 bases from V and 6 bases from J; bases unmatched to any gene: 8. CDR3 in DNA: TGTGCCAGCAGTTATATTGCGGGAGCTAGCAATGAGCAGTTCTTC. Translated: CASSYIAGASNEQFF.

V gene TRBV5-5 combines with J gene TRBJ2-1; TRBD1 matches at 8 bases. Per germline, CDR1 SGHKS and CDR2 YYEKEE (reference sequence). V shed 3 bases, J shed 4 bases, and the junction held 6 bases outside the gene matches. The CDR3 runs 15 residues. The CDR3 region has the DNA TGTGCCAGCAGCTGGTGGACAGGGTCTTACAATGAGCAGTTCTTC. Translating it yields CASSWWTGSYNEQFF.

The V call is TRBV9, the J call TRBJ2-1, with D tentatively TRBD2 (7 bases). The CDR3 sequence is 20 residues long. CDR1 and CDR2 (germline): SGDLS, YYNGEE. Deletions cut 3 bases from V and 1 base from J, with 26 bases between. The CDR3 region is CASSEPIQLRGGPSYNEQFF. The DNA of the CDR3 is TGTGCCAGCAGCGAGCCCATTCAACTACGCGGGGGCCCTTCCTACAATGAGCAGTTCTTC. The full variable domain, its missing parts supplied by reference TRBV9 and TRBJ2-1, is DSGVTQTPKHLITATGQRVTLRCSPRSGDLSVYWYQQSLDQGLQFLIQYYNGEERAKGNILERFSAQQFPDLHSELNLSSLELGDSALYFCASSEPIQLRGGPSYNEQFFGPGTRLTVL.

The genes are TRBV2 and TRBJ2-7, with D unclear. Per germline, CDR1 SNHLY and CDR2 FYNNEI. This CDR3 comprises 13 residues. V gave up 5 bases and J gave up 0 bases, with 8 bases separating them. CDR3 coding DNA: TGTGCCAGCAGTAGAGGCGGCTCCTACGAGCAGTACTTC. This sequence encodes CASSRGGSYEQYF.

The genes are TRBV19 and TRBJ1-2; tentatively, D is TRBD1 (5 bases). Germline values: CDR1 LNHDA, CDR2 SQIVND (reference sequence). Trimming shortened V by 4 bases and J by 4 bases, and 16 bases separated the two germline ends. The CDR3 totals 15 residues. The CDR3 reads CASSTGQGFSYGYTF. The CDR3 DNA follows: TGTGCCAGTAGTACCGGCCAGGGATTCTCCTATGGCTACACCTTC.

The J gene is TRBJ1-5, the V gene TRBV18, with 11 bases that match TRBD1. J gave up 6 bases and V 0 bases, and 1 base lay outside the gene matches. Germline V CDR1 and CDR2: KGHSH, LQKENI. The length of the CDR3 is 15 residues. DNA for the CDR3: TGTGCCAGCTCACCACCGGGGACAGGGGGTCAGCCCCAGCATTTT. Its translation: CASSPPGTGGQPQHF.

This chain joins TRBV29-1 and TRBJ2-3; weak D call: TRBD2 (6 bases). V gave up 8 bases and J gave up 6 bases, with 30 bases separating them. CDR1 and CDR2 (germline): SQVTM, ANQGSEA. The CDR3 is 17 amino acids. The CDR3: CSPDPDFGGCALDTQYF. The CDR3 nucleotides are TGCAGCCCCGACCCGGATTTTGGGGGGTGTGCACTGGATACGCAGTATTTT.

This chain links TRBV4-1 with TRBJ2-1; no clear D. Trimming pared 3 bases from V and 10 bases from J, leaving 25 bases between. The germline gives CDR1 MGHRA, CDR2 YSYEKL. The CDR3 loop spans 17 amino acids. CDR3 sequence: CASSHQDRPGSNGEQFF. CDR3 DNA sequence: TGCGCCAGCAGCCACCAAGATCGACCGGGTTCAAACGGGGAGCAGTTCTTC.

This chain links TRBV6-6 with TRBJ1-3; 9 bases fit TRBD1. Germline trimming cut 11 bases from V and 9 bases from J; bases unmatched to any gene: 14. This CDR3 is 14 amino acids long. Germline loops: CDR1 MNHNY, CDR2 SVGAGI (reference sequence). Here the CDR3 DNA reads TGTGCCGGGGGTTCGAACAGGGGGCGCTCCACCATATATTTT. Amino acids: CAGGSNRGRSTIYF.

The chain uses TRBV19 and TRBJ1-2, with D maybe TRBD1 (6 bases). CDR1 and CDR2 (germline): LNHDA, SQIVND (reference sequence). The CDR3 totals 13 residues. Trimming shortened V by 6 bases and J by 8 bases, and 16 bases separated the two germline ends. CDR3 DNA: TGTGCCAGTAGAGTAACAGGGCGTGGCGGCTACACCTTC. As protein: CASRVTGRGGYTF.

The V gene is TRBV13, the J gene TRBJ1-1; D is unresolved. The CDR3 length is 17 residues. Trimming shortened V by 3 bases and J by 4 bases, and 21 bases separated the two germline ends. Germline V CDR1 and CDR2: PRHDT, FYEKMQ (reference sequence). The CDR3 is CASSFNLWFNGSTEAFF. CDR3 sequence (DNA): TGTGCCAGCAGCTTCAATCTATGGTTTAATGGTTCCACTGAAGCTTTCTTT.

This clone was counted only a few times. The CDR3 spells CASSGTFNSPLHF. CDR3 coding DNA: TGTGCCAGTTCAGGGACTTTTAATTCACCCCTCCACTTT. This sequence joins TRBV12-3 or TRBV12-4 and TRBJ1-6; weak D call: TRBD1 (5 bases). Trimming shortened V by 9 bases and J by 6 bases, and 12 bases separated the two germline ends. This CDR3 has 13 amino acids.

This chain joins TRBV30 and TRBJ2-2; 9 nucleotides align to TRBD2. Germline loops: CDR1 GTSNPN, CDR2 SVGIG (reference sequence). Trimming cost V 1 base and J 3 bases; bases outside gene matches: 9. The CDR3 consists of 17 residues. Here the CDR3 DNA reads TGTGCCTGGAGTGCGGACCCGGGACTAGCCCACACCGGGGAGCTGTTTTTT. It encodes CAWSADPGLAHTGELFF.

The chain recombines TRBV7-8 with TRBJ2-7, with D possibly being TRBD1 (6 bases). Trimming left V 2 bases short and J 5 bases short, with 16 bases between. This CDR3 is 15 amino acids long. In germline, CDR1 is SGHVS, CDR2 FQNEAQ. CDR3: CASSLRRTGTHEQYF. CDR3 coding DNA: TGTGCCAGCAGCTTACGCCGAACAGGGACCCACGAGCAGTACTTC.

The chain is built from TRBV20-1 and TRBJ1-2, with a possible D match to TRBD1 (6 bases). Trimming pared 3 bases from V and 2 bases from J, leaving 19 bases between. The CDR3 runs 16 residues. Germline CDR1 reads DFQATT; CDR2 reads SNEGSKA (reference sequence). In DNA form, the CDR3 reads TGCAGTGCTAGTGCGACACAGGGTTTCCCAAACTATGGCTACACCTTC. It specifies CSASATQGFPNYGYTF.

The chain is built from TRBV19 and TRBJ1-3; TRBD1 matches at 10 bases. With V trimmed by 7 bases and J by 2 bases, 8 bases remained unmatched. The CDR3 runs 16 residues. CDR1 and CDR2 from the germline V gene are LNHDA and SQIVND (reference sequence). This CDR3 reads CASIGDRGHAGNTIYF. The CDR3 bases are TGTGCCAGTATCGGCGACAGGGGGCACGCTGGAAACACCATATATTTT.

This rearrangement joins TRBV7-9 to TRBJ2-7, with D possibly being TRBD2 (6 bases). This CDR3 has 14 residues. The germline V gene has CDR1 SEHNR and CDR2 FQNEAQ (reference sequence). V was clipped by 1 base and J by 2 bases, with 9 bases between them. CDR3 nucleotides: TGTGCCAGCAGCTTAGGTAGCGGCCCCTACGAGCAGTACTTC. Translating gives CASSLGSGPYEQYF.

The chain carries TRBV6-4 and TRBJ1-2, with D perhaps TRBD1 (6 bases). The V end lost 0 bases, the J end lost 7 bases, and 12 bases lay between the germline ends. Per germline, CDR1 MRHNA and CDR2 SNTAGT. The CDR3 is 14 amino acids. The CDR3 is CASSDSLGAGGYTF. The CDR3 DNA is TGTGCCAGCAGTGACTCTCTGGGGGCGGGTGGCTACACCTTC.

V is TRBV7-9 and J is TRBJ2-3; D perhaps matches TRBD1 (6 bases). The CDR3 totals 16 residues. The germline V and J ends were trimmed by 4 bases and 3 bases, with 17 bases remaining between them. In germline, CDR1 is SEHNR, CDR2 FQNEAQ (reference sequence). The CDR3 nucleotides are TGTGCCAGCAGCTCGCCCACCGGGACATTGACAGATACGCAGTATTTT. It encodes CASSSPTGTLTDTQYF. The whole variable domain, filled in from reference TRBV7-9 and TRBJ2-3, reads DTGVSQNPRHKITKRGQNVTFRCDPISEHNRLYWYRQTLGQGPEFLTYFQNEAQLEKSRLLSDRFSAERPKGSFSTLEIQRTEQGDSAMYLCASSSPTGTLTDTQYFGPGTRLTVL.

The chain joins TRBV6-5 to TRBJ1-2; D is unclear. This CDR3 is 15 amino acids long. Germline values: CDR1 MNHEY, CDR2 SVGAGI. Trimming removed 0 bases from V and 2 bases from J, with 10 bases in between. CDR3 in DNA: TGTGCCAGCAGTTACTCGGGAGCGACAAACTATGGCTACACCTTC. It specifies CASSYSGATNYGYTF.

The chain couples TRBV9 to TRBJ2-1; tentative D call: TRBD1 (5 bases). Germline CDR1 is SGDLS and CDR2 is YYNGEE. V lost 4 bases and J 8 bases, leaving 19 bases between the germline ends. This CDR3 is 15 amino acids long. DNA of the CDR3: TGTGCCAGCAGCCGCCGCAGGGCTATGGACGATGAGCAGTTCTTC. Protein product: CASSRRRAMDDEQFF.

This clone has only a few counts. The chain couples TRBV16 to TRBJ1-2; D is perhaps TRBD1 (5 bases). CDR1 and CDR2 from the germline V gene are KGHSY and FQNENV. This CDR3 is built from 14 residues. V dropped 4 bases and J dropped 3 bases, with 12 bases sitting between them. DNA of the CDR3: TGTGCCAGCAGCCGCGGACAAGGGGACTATGGCTACACCTTC. Residues: CASSRGQGDYGYTF.

This chain uses TRBV19 with TRBJ2-3, with 10 bases matching TRBD1. Looked up from germline, CDR1 is LNHDA and CDR2 is SQIVND (reference sequence). V gave up 5 bases and J gave up 3 bases; unmatched junction bases: 8. This CDR3 is 16 amino acids long. The CDR3 nucleotides are TGTGCCAGTAGTGCACGGGACAGGGGATCGACAGATACGCAGTATTTT. Residues: CASSARDRGSTDTQYF.